This T cell receptor (beta chain) was identified during a study of T cells in Graves' hyperthyroidism and ophthalmopathy. This clonotype was seen at least ten times. TCR beta CDR3 regions were amplified from RNA transcripts. The primer set for the first-round RT-PCR of the TCR CDR3 was HTBI. TCRdb fed the multiplex PCR reads into MiXCR, producing one record per CDR3 protein. In the table there are nearly 750,000 distinct CDR3 sequences, just over 35% of which are singletons. Trimming cost V 3 bases and J 1 base, with 12 bases left between them. The CDR3 sequence is 15 residues long. Germline V gene data show CDR1 as LGHDT and CDR2 as YNNKEL (reference sequence).

V is TRBV3-1 and J is TRBJ2-5; no clear D. The receptor comes from a woman between 40 and 55 years old with Graves' hyperthyroidism. Sequencing input: blood. This CDR3 is CASSQDPQAQETQYF. CDR3 nucleotide sequence: TGTGCCAGCAGCCAGGACCCCCAGGCCCAAGAGACCCAGTACTTC.